The T cell receptor beta chain under discussion was sequenced for a study of response to subunit inactivated influenza vaccine. Germline V gives CDR1 LGHNA, CDR2 YSLEER. The CDR3 loop spans 13 amino acids. Trimming took 4 bases from V and 7 from J, leaving 10 bases between them. One entry per CDR3 protein, called by TCRdb with MiXCR from the RT-PCR reads. This table has approximately 170,000 distinct CDR3 sequences, roughly 12% appearing once. This sample was also put to use in a study of T cells expressing NK-cell markers. From that report: Researchers built TCR beta cDNA using 5'RACE template switching with UMIs. Among the eight sequenced donors, seven tested HCMV-seropositive and one tested seronegative. In several experiments, sorting was confined to alpha-beta TCR T cells through use of an anti-gamma-delta TCR antibody. Researchers report these clonotypes also headed the CD3+CD56-NKG2C+ fraction in a handful of donors. Unclear, still, was the HCMV specificity of the expanded NKG2C+ T cell clones.

This material consisted of CD8+ T cells sorted from PBMCs, taken approximately 12 days after vaccination. The receptor's source is a man in his fifties who received an inactivated influenza vaccine. This chain connects TRBV4-3 to TRBJ2-2; D possibly uses TRBD1 or TRBD2 (5 bases each). CDR3 bases: TGCGCCAGCAGCCCTTATGGGGGCGGGGAGCTGTTTTTT. It yields the protein CASSPYGGGELFF.